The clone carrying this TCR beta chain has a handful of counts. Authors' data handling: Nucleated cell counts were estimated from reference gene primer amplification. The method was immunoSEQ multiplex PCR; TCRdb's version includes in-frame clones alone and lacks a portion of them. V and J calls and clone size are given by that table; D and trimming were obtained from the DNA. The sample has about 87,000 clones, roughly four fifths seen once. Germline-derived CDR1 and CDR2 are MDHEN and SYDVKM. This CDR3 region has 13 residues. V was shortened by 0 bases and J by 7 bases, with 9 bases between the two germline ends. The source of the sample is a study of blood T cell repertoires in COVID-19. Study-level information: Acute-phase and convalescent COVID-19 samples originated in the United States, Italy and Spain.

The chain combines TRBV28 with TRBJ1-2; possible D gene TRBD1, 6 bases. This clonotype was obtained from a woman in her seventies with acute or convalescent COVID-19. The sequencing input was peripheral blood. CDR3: CASSLWGAPGYTF. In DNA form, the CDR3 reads TGTGCCAGCAGTTTATGGGGGGCGCCTGGCTACACCTTC.